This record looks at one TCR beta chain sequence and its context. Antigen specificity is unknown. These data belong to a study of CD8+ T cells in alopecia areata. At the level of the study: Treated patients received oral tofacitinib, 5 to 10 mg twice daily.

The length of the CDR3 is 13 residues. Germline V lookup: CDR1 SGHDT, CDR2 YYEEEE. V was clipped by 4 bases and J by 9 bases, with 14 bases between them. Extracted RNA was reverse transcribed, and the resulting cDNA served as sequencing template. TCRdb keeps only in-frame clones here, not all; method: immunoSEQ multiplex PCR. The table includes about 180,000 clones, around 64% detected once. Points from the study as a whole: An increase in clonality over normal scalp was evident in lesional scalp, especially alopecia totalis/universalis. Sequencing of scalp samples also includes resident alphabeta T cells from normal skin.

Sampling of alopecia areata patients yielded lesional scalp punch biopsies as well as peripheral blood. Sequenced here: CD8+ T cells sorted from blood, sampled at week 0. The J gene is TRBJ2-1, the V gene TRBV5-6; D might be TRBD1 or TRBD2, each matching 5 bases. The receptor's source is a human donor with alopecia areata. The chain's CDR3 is CASSRGPGSEQFF. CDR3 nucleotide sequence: TGTGCCAGCAGCCGGGGCCCGGGTTCTGAGCAGTTCTTC.